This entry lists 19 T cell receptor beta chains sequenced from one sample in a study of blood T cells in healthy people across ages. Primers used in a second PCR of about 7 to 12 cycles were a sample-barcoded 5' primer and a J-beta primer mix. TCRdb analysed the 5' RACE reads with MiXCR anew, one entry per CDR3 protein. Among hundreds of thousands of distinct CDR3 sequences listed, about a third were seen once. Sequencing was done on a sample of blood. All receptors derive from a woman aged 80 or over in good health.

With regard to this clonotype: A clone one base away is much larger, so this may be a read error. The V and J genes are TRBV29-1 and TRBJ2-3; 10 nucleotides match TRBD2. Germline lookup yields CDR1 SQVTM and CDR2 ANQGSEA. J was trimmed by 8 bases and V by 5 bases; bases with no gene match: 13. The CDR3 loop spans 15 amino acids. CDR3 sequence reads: CSVFGLAELSGTQYF. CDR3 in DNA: TGCAGCGTTTTTGGACTAGCGGAACTTTCAGGTACGCAGTATTTT.

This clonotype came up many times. CDR3 protein: CASSLVSSGETQYF. DNA for the CDR3: TGTGCCAGCAGCCTTGTATCATCTGGGGAGACCCAGTACTTC. The chain couples TRBV3-1 to TRBJ2-5; D uncertain. V lost 4 bases to trimming and J lost 5 bases, with 14 bases between them. Per germline, CDR1 LGHDT and CDR2 YNNKEL (reference sequence). This CDR3 spans 14 amino acids.

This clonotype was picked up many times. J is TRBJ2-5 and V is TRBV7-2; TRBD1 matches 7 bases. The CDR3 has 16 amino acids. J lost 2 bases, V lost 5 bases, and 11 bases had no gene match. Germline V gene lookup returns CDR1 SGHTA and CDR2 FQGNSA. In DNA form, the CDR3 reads TGTGCCAGCAGCGACATAATCCGGGACAGACAAGAGACCCAGTACTTC. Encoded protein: CASSDIIRDRQETQYF.

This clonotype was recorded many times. CDR3 DNA: TGTGCCAGCAGCCAAGATCATGGGACAGGCTCTGGGGCCAACGTCCTGACTTTC. Translating it yields CASSQDHGTGSGANVLTF. V gene TRBV4-2 combines with J gene TRBJ2-6, with 8 nucleotides matching TRBD1. The V gene's germline CDR1 is LGHNA and CDR2 YNFKEQ. The CDR3 runs 18 residues. V lost 0 bases and J lost 0; bases outside the gene matches: 4.

The CDR3, as DNA: TGTGCCAGCAGTGAAGGTGCTGGGTTCTACGAGCAGTACTTC. This gives the protein CASSEGAGFYEQYF. This chain uses TRBV2 with TRBJ2-7; D is ambiguous. Germline CDR1 SNHLY, CDR2 FYNNEI. The V gene lost 1 base and the J gene lost 3 bases, with 10 bases spanning the gap. The CDR3 loop spans 14 amino acids. Filled out from reference TRBV2 and TRBJ2-7, the complete variable domain reads EPEVTQTPSHQVTQMGQEVILRCVPISNHLYFYWYRQILGQKVEFLVSFYNNEISEKSEIFDDQFSVERPDGSNFTLKIRSTKLEDSAMYFCASSEGAGFYEQYFGPGTRLTVT.

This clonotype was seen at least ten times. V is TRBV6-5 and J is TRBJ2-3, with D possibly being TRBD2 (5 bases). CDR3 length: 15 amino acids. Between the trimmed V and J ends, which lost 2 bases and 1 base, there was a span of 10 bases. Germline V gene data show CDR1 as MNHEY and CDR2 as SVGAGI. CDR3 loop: CASSYASIGTDTQYF. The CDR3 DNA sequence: TGTGCCAGCAGTTACGCTAGCATCGGCACAGATACGCAGTATTTT.

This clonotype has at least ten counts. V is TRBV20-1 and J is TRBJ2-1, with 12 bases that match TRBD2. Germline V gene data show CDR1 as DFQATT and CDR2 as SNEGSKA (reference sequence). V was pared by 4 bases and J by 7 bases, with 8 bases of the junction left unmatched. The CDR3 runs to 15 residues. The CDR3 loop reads CSAIGLAGLTNEQFF. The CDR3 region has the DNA TGCAGTGCTATCGGACTAGCGGGGTTAACGAATGAGCAGTTCTTC.

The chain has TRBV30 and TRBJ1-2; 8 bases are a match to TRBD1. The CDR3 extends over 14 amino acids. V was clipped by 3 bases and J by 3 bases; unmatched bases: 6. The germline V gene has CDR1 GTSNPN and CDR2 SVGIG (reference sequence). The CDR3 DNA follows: TGTGCCTGGAGGAGGACAGGGCTCGACTATGGCTACACCTTC. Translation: CAWRRTGLDYGYTF.

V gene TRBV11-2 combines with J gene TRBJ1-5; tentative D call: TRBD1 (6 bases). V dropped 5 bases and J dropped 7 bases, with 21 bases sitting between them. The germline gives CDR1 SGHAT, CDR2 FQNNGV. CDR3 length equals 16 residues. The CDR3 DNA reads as TGTGCCAGCAGCCGTGAAGGGGGAACAGGGCGGCAGCCCCAGCATTTT. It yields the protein CASSREGGTGRQPQHF.

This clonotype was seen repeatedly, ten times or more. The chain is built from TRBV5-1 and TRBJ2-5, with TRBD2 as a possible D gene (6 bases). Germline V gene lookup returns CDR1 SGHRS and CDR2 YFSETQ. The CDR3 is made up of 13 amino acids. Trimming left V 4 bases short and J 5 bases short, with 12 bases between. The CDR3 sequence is CASSSPGSETQYF. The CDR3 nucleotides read TGCGCCAGCAGCAGTCCCGGGAGTGAGACCCAGTACTTC.

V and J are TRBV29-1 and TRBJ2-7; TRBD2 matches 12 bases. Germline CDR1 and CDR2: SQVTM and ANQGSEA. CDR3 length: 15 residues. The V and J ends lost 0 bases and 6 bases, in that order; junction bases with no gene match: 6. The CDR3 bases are TGCAGCGTTGAAGATCGCCTAGCGGGAGGGCGCGAGCAGTACTTC. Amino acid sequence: CSVEDRLAGGREQYF.

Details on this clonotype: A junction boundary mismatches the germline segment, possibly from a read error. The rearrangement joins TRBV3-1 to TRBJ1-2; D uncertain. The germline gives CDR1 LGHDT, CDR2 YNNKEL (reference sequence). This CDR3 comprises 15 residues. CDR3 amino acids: CAGSQDRRRDYGYTF. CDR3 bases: TGTGCCGGCAGCCAAGATCGGCGGAGGGACTATGGCTACACCTTC.

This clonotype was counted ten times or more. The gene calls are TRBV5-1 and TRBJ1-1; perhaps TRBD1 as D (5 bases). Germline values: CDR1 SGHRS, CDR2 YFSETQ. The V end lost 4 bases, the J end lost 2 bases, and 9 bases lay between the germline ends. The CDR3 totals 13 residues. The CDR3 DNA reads TGCGCCAGCAGCATGGGACCCAACACTGAAGCTTTCTTT. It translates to CASSMGPNTEAFF.

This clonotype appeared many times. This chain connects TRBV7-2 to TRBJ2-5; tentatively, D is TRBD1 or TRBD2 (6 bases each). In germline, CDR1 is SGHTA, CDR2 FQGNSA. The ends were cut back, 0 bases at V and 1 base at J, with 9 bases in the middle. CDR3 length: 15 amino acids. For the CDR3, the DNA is TGTGCCAGCAGCTTAGCGGGGGGCCTCCAAGAGACCCAGTACTTC. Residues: CASSLAGGLQETQYF.

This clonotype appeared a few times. CDR3 bases: TGTGCCAGCAGCCCGACAGGGCTTAGGGATACGCAGTATTTT. The encoded protein is CASSPTGLRDTQYF. The chain joins TRBV7-2 to TRBJ2-3; 7 bases agree with TRBD1. Germline V CDR1 and CDR2: SGHTA, FQGNSA. J was trimmed by 6 bases and V by 5 bases; bases with no gene match: 8. CDR3 length equals 14 residues.

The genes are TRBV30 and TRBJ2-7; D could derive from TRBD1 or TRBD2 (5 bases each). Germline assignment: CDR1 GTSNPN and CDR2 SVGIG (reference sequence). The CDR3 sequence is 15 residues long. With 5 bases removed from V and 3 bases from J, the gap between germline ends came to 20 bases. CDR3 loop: CAWGGAVGTLYEQYF. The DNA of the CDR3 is TGTGCCTGGGGGGGAGCGGTAGGAACGCTCTACGAGCAGTACTTC. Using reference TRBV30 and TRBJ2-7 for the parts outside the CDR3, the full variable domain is SQTIHQWPATLVQPVGSPLSLECTVEGTSNPNLYWYRQAAGRGLQLLFYSVGIGQISSEVPQNLSASRPQDRQFILSSKKLLLSDSGFYLCAWGGAVGTLYEQYFGPGTRLTVT.

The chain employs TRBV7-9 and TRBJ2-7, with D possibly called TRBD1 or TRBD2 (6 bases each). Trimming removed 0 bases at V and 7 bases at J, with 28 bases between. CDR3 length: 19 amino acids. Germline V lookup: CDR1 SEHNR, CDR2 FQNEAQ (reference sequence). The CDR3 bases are TGTGCCAGCAGCTTAGCGCGGGACAAGGACCGTCCAGGCACCGGGGAGCAGTACTTC. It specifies CASSLARDKDRPGTGEQYF.

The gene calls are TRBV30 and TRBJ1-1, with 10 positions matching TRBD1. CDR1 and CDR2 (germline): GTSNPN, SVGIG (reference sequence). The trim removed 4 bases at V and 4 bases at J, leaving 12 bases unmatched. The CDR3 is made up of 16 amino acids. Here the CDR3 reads CAWTKPGTGVSTEAFF. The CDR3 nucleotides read TGTGCCTGGACCAAACCCGGGACAGGGGTTTCCACTGAAGCTTTCTTT.

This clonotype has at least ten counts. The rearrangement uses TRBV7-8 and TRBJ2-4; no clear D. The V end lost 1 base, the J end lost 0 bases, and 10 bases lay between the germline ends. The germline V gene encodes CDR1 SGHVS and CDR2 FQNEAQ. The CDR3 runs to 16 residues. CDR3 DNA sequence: TGTGCCAGCAGCTTAGAGAGGCAGCTAGCCAAAAACATTCAGTACTTC. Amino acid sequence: CASSLERQLAKNIQYF.